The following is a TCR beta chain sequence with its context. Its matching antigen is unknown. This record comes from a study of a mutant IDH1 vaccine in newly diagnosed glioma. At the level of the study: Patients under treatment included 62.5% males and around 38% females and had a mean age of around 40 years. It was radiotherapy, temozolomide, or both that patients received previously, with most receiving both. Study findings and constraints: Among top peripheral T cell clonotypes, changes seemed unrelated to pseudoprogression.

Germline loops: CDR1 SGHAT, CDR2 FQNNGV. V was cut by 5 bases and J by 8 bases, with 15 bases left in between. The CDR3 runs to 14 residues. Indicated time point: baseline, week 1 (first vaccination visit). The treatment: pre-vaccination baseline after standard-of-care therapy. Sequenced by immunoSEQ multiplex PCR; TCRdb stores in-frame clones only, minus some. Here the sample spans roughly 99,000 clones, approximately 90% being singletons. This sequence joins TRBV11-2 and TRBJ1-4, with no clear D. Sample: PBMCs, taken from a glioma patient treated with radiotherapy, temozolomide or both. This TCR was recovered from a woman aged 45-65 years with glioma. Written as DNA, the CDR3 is TGTGCCAGCAGCCCCCGTCACAGAGGGGAAAAACTGTTTTTT. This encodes CASSPRHRGEKLFF.